A selection of T cell receptor beta chains follows, all from one sample in a study of Ad26.COV2.S vaccination and SARS-CoV-2 variants. Profiled with immunoSEQ multiplex PCR; TCRdb holds only in-frame clones, not every one. This sample has roughly 400,000 clones; over 80% occur once, and the top ten carry under 2%. The input for sequencing was peripheral blood, taken in a trial of Ad26.COV2.S vaccine versus placebo. These receptors originate from a person aged 18-65 years who received the Ad26.COV2.S COVID-19 vaccine or a placebo. The CDR3 runs from the conserved cysteine through the conserved F or W. The D gene is left open where the match is weak. Clone size is shown for a subset of rows, as once, few, many or a class of expanded clone.

J	D	size	V	DNA	CDR3
TRBJ1-1	TRBD1	NA	TRBV5-1	TGCGCCAGCCAGACAGGGGGATCGGAAGCTTTCTTT	CASQTGGSEAFF
TRBJ1-5	NA	few	TRBV6-2/TRBV6-3	TGTGCCAGCAGTTACGACGGCAATCAGCCCCAGCATTTT	CASSYDGNQPQHF
TRBJ1-3	NA	few	TRBV18	TGTGCCAGCTCACCACCGGGCAGCTCTGGAAACACCATATATTTT	CASSPPGSSGNTIYF
TRBJ2-1	TRBD2	NA	TRBV5-1	TGCGCCAGCAGCTTGAGACTAGCGGGGGAATACAATGAGCAGTTCTTC	CASSLRLAGEYNEQFF
TRBJ2-1	TRBD1	NA	TRBV6-6	TGTGCCAGCAGTCTGACAGGGCCAAGCTCCTACAATGAGCAGTTCTTC	CASSLTGPSSYNEQFF
TRBJ1-2	NA	NA	TRBV11-1	TGTGCCAGCAGCTACACAAAGGGGTTGGACTATGGCTACACCTTC	CASSYTKGLDYGYTF
TRBJ2-3	NA	NA	TRBV5-4	TGTGCCAGCAGCTTGGGCAGACGCGTCAGCACAGATACGCAGTATTTT	CASSLGRRVSTDTQYF
TRBJ1-2	NA	NA	TRBV6-5	TGTGCCAGCGGTCTTCGAGGCTATGGCTACACCTTC	CASGLRGYGYTF
TRBJ1-5	NA	NA	TRBV19	TGTGCCAGTAGTGCCACAGGAAATCAGCCCCAGCATTTT	CASSATGNQPQHF
TRBJ2-6	NA	NA	TRBV15	TGTGCCACCAGCAGGGGTGAGAGCTCTGGGGCCAACGTCCTGACTTTC	CATSRGESSGANVLTF
TRBJ2-7	NA	NA	TRBV5-1	TGCGCCAGCAGCCTCGCTCCGGGACTCACGCTCTACGAGCAGTACTTC	CASSLAPGLTLYEQYF
TRBJ2-7	TRBD1	NA	TRBV10-1	TGCGCCTGTTCCCCGGGACAGGGGGCGAGGGAGCAGTACTTC	CACSPGQGAREQYF
TRBJ2-1	TRBD2	NA	TRBV9	TGTGCCAGCAGCGTGTCAAAGCGGGGGGGCCGCAATGAGCAGTTCTTC	CASSVSKRGGRNEQFF
TRBJ2-2	NA	NA	TRBV19	TGTGCCAGTAGTATAGAGGGGCGAGCCACCGGGGAGCTGTTTTTT	CASSIEGRATGELFF
TRBJ1-1	TRBD1	NA	TRBV2	TGTGCCAGCAGTCTAACTCGGACAGGAAAAAACACTGAAGCTTTCTTT	CASSLTRTGKNTEAFF
TRBJ2-7	NA	NA	TRBV9	TGTGCCAGCAGCGTAGGGCCTAGCGTTGCCTACGAGCAGTACTTC	CASSVGPSVAYEQYF
TRBJ2-5	NA	NA	TRBV5-1	TGCGCCAGCAGCTTGAACGGACAAGAGACCCAGTACTTC	CASSLNGQETQYF
TRBJ2-7	NA	NA	TRBV7-2	TGTGCCAGCAGCTCCGCTGGTGGTGGTCAGGGTTACAACGAGCAGTACTTC	CASSSAGGGQGYNEQYF
TRBJ1-1	TRBD1	NA	TRBV11-2	TGTGCCAGCAGCAGAGACAGGGTAGGCACTGAAGCTTTCTTT	CASSRDRVGTEAFF
TRBJ1-2	NA	few	TRBV6-5	TGTGCCAGCACCCGTCAGGGAGTCCCCTATGGCTACACCTTC	CASTRQGVPYGYTF
TRBJ2-5	NA	NA	TRBV6-1	TGTGCCAGCAGTGAAAGAGCAGGGCACGAGACCCAGTACTTC	CASSERAGHETQYF
TRBJ2-7	TRBD2	NA	TRBV11-2	TGTGCCAGCAGCCCCGGGACTAGCTTCAAGAGCTCCTACGAGCAGTACTTC	CASSPGTSFKSSYEQYF
TRBJ2-1	NA	NA	TRBV19	TGTGCCAGTAGTATAGGTGGCTACAATGAGCAGTTCTTC	CASSIGGYNEQFF
TRBJ1-5	NA	NA	TRBV10-2	TGCGCCAGCAGTGCTCAGGGCAATCAGCCCCAGCATTTT	CASSAQGNQPQHF
TRBJ2-5	NA	few	TRBV5-1	TGCGCCAGCAGCTTACAAGAGACCCAGTACTTC	CASSLQETQYF
TRBJ1-5	NA	NA	TRBV7-2	TGTGCCAGCAGCTTAGTTCCTAGCAATCAGCCCCAGCATTTT	CASSLVPSNQPQHF
TRBJ1-5	NA	NA	TRBV5-6	TGTGCCAGCAGCTTGGGACACCCCCGTAATCAGCCCCAGCATTTT	CASSLGHPRNQPQHF
TRBJ2-7	NA	NA	TRBV18	TGTGCCAGCTCACCACCGGGACTTGCGGAGCAGTACTTC	CASSPPGLAEQYF
TRBJ2-1	NA	NA	TRBV5-4	TGTGCCAGCAGCTTGGCCAAAGGGGGGGACAATGAGCAGTTCTTC	CASSLAKGGDNEQFF
TRBJ2-3	NA	NA	TRBV20-1	TGCAGTGCTAGTCAGTTTGAAGATACGCAGTATTTT	CSASQFEDTQYF
TRBJ1-2	TRBD1	NA	TRBV7-2	TGTGCCAGCAGCTTACATGGGACAGACTATGGCTACACCTTC	CASSLHGTDYGYTF
TRBJ2-3	TRBD2	NA	TRBV19	TGTGCCAGTAGTACCGGACTAGCAATAGGGGGCACAGATACGCAGTATTTT	CASSTGLAIGGTDTQYF
TRBJ2-2	NA	NA	TRBV6-5	TGTGCCAGCAGTTACGACAGCTCTTACGGGGAGCTGTTTTTT	CASSYDSSYGELFF
TRBJ1-5	NA	NA	TRBV10-3	TGTGCCATCAGTGAGGGAGGGGATTATCAGCCCCAGCATTTT	CAISEGGDYQPQHF
TRBJ2-3	NA	NA	TRBV6-5	TGTGCCAGCAGTTTCGGACGCAGCACAGATACGCAGTATTTT	CASSFGRSTDTQYF
TRBJ2-1	NA	NA	TRBV19	TGTGCCAGTAGTATCCGGGACCAACTTTGGGATGAGCAGTTCTTC	CASSIRDQLWDEQFF
TRBJ1-5	NA	few	TRBV3-1/TRBV3-2	TGTGCCAGCAGCCAAGTCGGGAATCAGCCCCAGCATTTT	CASSQVGNQPQHF
TRBJ1-1	NA	NA	TRBV28	TGTGCCAGCAGCTTCTCGACAGAGAACACTGAAGCTTTCTTT	CASSFSTENTEAFF
TRBJ1-6	NA	NA	TRBV30	TGTGCCTGGAGACAGGGACCGGGGTCACCCCTCCACTTT	CAWRQGPGSPLHF
TRBJ2-3	NA	NA	TRBV7-2	TGTGCCAGCAGCTTAGTAATTTTGCTCCGCACAGATACGCAGTATTTT	CASSLVILLRTDTQYF
TRBJ1-3	NA	NA	TRBV5-1	TGCGCCAGCAGCGGGGGAAGGGCTGGAAACACCATATATTTT	CASSGGRAGNTIYF
TRBJ1-5	NA	NA	TRBV5-1	TGCGCCAGCAGCCCATGGGGGCCTAATCAGCCCCAGCATTTT	CASSPWGPNQPQHF